This T cell receptor beta chain appears in the sequencing data of a study of CD8+ T cells in alopecia areata. V was trimmed by 6 bases and J by 11 bases, leaving 11 bases between them. The CDR3 totals 11 residues. Germline-derived CDR1 and CDR2 are SGHAT and FQNNGV. Treatment given: oral pan-JAK inhibitor, 5-10 mg twice daily. Sequencing used cDNA as its template, made by extracting RNA and reverse transcribing it. Here immunoSEQ multiplex PCR was the method, and the copy in TCRdb shows in-frame clones only, minus some. The repertoire holds 85,000 to 95,000 clones, with over 70% as singletons. The receptor was isolated from a human donor with alopecia areata. V is TRBV11-2 and J is TRBJ2-4; D is unclear. Material: CD8+ T cells sorted from blood, obtained at approximately week 44, from a patient treated with tofacitinib. CDR3 sequence: CASRRDSVQYF. For the CDR3, the DNA is TGTGCCAGCAGGAGAGATTCGGTTCAGTACTTC.